Listed here are 14 T cell receptor beta chains from one sample, sequenced in a study of T-cell reconstitution after alpha-beta-depleted transplantation in children. Unique molecular identifiers were incorporated when the TCRbeta library was constructed. TCRdb called the PCR reads again in MiXCR, with one record for every CDR3 protein. The table records just over 950,000 distinct CDR3 sequences, about 29% of them present only once. The source was PBMCs, mostly from graft donor cells, collected 360 days after TCRalphabeta/CD19-depleted stem cell transplant. The receptor source for this set is a boy under two years old who had a stem cell transplant for SCID, so the T cells may come from the graft donor.

This clonotype was observed a handful of times. The J gene is TRBJ2-1, the V gene TRBV7-9, with TRBD1 matching over 9 bases. V was clipped by 11 bases and J by 4 bases; unmatched bases: 15. Germline V gives CDR1 SEHNR, CDR2 FQNEAQ (reference sequence). The CDR3 runs to 16 residues. As DNA, the CDR3 is TGTGCCCAGCAGCTCTTAACCGGGACAGGGTACAATGAGCAGTTCTTC. Residues: CAQQLLTGTGYNEQFF.

The chain recombines TRBV12-3 or TRBV12-4 with TRBJ2-7, with 10 bases fitting TRBD1. The CDR3 contains 14 residues. Trimming removed 10 bases from V and 4 bases from J; junction bases left unmatched: 10. The chain's CDR3 is CANYRQGAGYEQYF. The CDR3 DNA follows: TGTGCCAACTATCGACAGGGGGCCGGTTACGAGCAGTACTTC.

This rearrangement joins TRBV5-1 to TRBJ1-2; D ambiguous. Trimming removed 1 base at V and 4 bases at J, with 11 bases between. Germline V CDR1 and CDR2: SGHRS, YFSETQ. This CDR3 is built from 14 residues. CDR3 sequence (DNA): TGCGCCAGCAGCTTGTCTGGGCAGACCTATGGCTACACCTTC. This codes for CASSLSGQTYGYTF. Together with reference TRBV5-1 and TRBJ1-2, the CDR3 gives the full variable domain: KAGVTQTPRYLIKTRGQQVTLSCSPISGHRSVSWYQQTPGQGLQFLFEYFSETQRNKGNFPGRFSGRQFSNSRSEMNVSTLELGDSALYLCASSLSGQTYGYTFGSGTRLTVV.

J is TRBJ2-5 and V is TRBV9, with D possibly matching TRBD2 (5 bases). The CDR3 is made up of 16 amino acids. The germline V and J ends were trimmed by 0 bases and 2 bases, with 14 bases remaining between them. Germline CDR1 is SGDLS and CDR2 is YYNGEE. CDR3 amino acids: CASSVAALGRQETQYF. The CDR3 region has the DNA TGTGCCAGCAGCGTAGCAGCTCTGGGGAGACAAGAGACCCAGTACTTC.

This chain connects TRBV18 to TRBJ2-1; 9 nucleotides line up with TRBD2. Germline V gene sequence: CDR1 KGHSH, CDR2 LQKENI. The trim removed 4 bases at V and 6 bases at J, leaving 13 bases unmatched. This CDR3 region has 17 residues. CDR3 sequence reads: CASSQKISGGSGNEQFF. DNA of the CDR3: TGTGCCAGCTCACAAAAAATTAGCGGGGGTAGCGGCAATGAGCAGTTCTTC.

The chain is built from TRBV28 and TRBJ2-7; possibly TRBD2 for D (7 bases). The length of the CDR3 is 15 residues. Trimming took off 5 bases at V and 9 bases at J, with 23 bases between the two ends. Per the germline V gene, CDR1 is MDHEN and CDR2 is SYDVKM. This CDR3 reads CASSQRDMGWRPQYF. CDR3 DNA: TGTGCCAGCAGTCAGCGGGACATGGGATGGAGACCGCAGTACTTC.

This clonotype appeared many times. The chain has TRBV29-1 and TRBJ1-2; perhaps TRBD1 as D (5 bases). The V gene's germline CDR1 is SQVTM and CDR2 ANQGSEA. This CDR3 comprises 16 residues. With 3 bases removed from V and 2 bases from J, the gap between germline ends came to 19 bases. The CDR3 sequence is CSVDSPDRAKNYGYTF. In nucleotides, the CDR3 is TGCAGCGTTGATTCCCCTGACAGAGCTAAGAACTATGGCTACACCTTC.

In its sample, this clonotype was seen a few times. This rearrangement joins TRBV15 to TRBJ2-1; D is ambiguous. CDR3 size: 16 residues. Trimming removed 2 bases at V and 0 bases at J, with 11 bases between. CDR1 is LNHNV, CDR2 YYDKDF, per germline (reference sequence). The CDR3 region has the DNA TGTGCCACCAGCAGAACCGCCTCTAGCTCCTACAATGAGCAGTTCTTC. It codes for CATSRTASSSYNEQFF. The complete variable domain, with remaining parts taken from reference TRBV15 and TRBJ2-1, reads DAMVIQNPRYQVTQFGKPVTLSCSQTLNHNVMYWYQQKSSQAPKLLFHYYDKDFNNEADTPDNFQSRRPNTSFCFLDIRSPGLGDTAMYLCATSRTASSSYNEQFFGPGTRLTVL.

The J gene is TRBJ2-1, the V gene TRBV28; weak D call: TRBD2 (5 bases). This CDR3 has 14 residues. V lost 9 bases and J 0 bases, leaving 12 bases between the germline ends. CDR1 is MDHEN and CDR2 is SYDVKM in the germline V gene. Written as DNA, the CDR3 is TGTGCCAGTCGGCCGGCGGGCTCCTACAATGAGCAGTTCTTC. This translates into CASRPAGSYNEQFF.

The chain has TRBV12-3 or TRBV12-4 and TRBJ2-1; D unresolved. The length of the CDR3 is 15 residues. Trimming left V 4 bases short and J 1 base short, with 11 bases between. As DNA, the CDR3 is TGTGCCAGCAGTTCCCAGCCCGGGTCCTACAATGAGCAGTTCTTC. This translates into CASSSQPGSYNEQFF.

This clonotype appeared a few times. The chain carries TRBV7-9 and TRBJ2-2; possibly TRBD2 for D (5 bases). CDR1 is SEHNR and CDR2 is FQNEAQ in the germline V gene (reference sequence). Trimming removed 7 bases at V and 6 bases at J, with 9 bases between. This CDR3 has 12 residues. The CDR3 region is CASNQAAGELFF. In DNA form, the CDR3 reads TGTGCCAGCAACCAAGCGGCCGGGGAGCTGTTTTTT.

This clonotype was counted a few times. V and J are TRBV18 and TRBJ2-1; perhaps TRBD1 as D (6 bases). V lost 0 bases to trimming and J lost 4 bases, with 10 bases between them. Germline-derived CDR1 and CDR2 are KGHSH and LQKENI. The CDR3 runs 15 residues. The CDR3 spells CASSPPGTPYNEQFF. The CDR3 DNA follows: TGTGCCAGCTCACCACCCGGGACACCTTACAATGAGCAGTTCTTC. Filled out from reference TRBV18 and TRBJ2-1, the complete variable domain reads NAGVMQNPRHLVRRRGQEARLRCSPMKGHSHVYWYRQLPEEGLKFMVYLQKENIIDESGMPKERFSAEFPKEGPSILRIQQVVRGDSAAYFCASSPPGTPYNEQFFGPGTRLTVL.

CDR3 region: CASSERTGGDTQYF. The CDR3 region has the DNA TGTGCCAGCAGTGAAAGGACAGGAGGGGATACGCAGTATTTT. The rearrangement links TRBV2 to TRBJ2-3; possible D gene TRBD1, 7 bases. V gave up 2 bases and J gave up 6 bases, with 12 bases separating them. Per germline, CDR1 SNHLY and CDR2 FYNNEI. The CDR3 has 14 amino acids.

The gene calls are TRBV9 and TRBJ2-1; D gene uncertain. CDR1 and CDR2 from the germline V gene are SGDLS and YYNGEE. V lost 0 bases and J 9 bases, leaving 7 bases between the germline ends. CDR3 size: 12 residues. CDR3 DNA sequence: TGTGCCAGCAGCGTAGTGGGGTTTGAGCAGTTCTTC. It yields the protein CASSVVGFEQFF.